These 9 T cell receptor beta chains came from one sample sequenced in a study of blood T cell repertoires in COVID-19. Libraries were prepared by immunoSEQ multiplex PCR; TCRdb keeps only in-frame clonotypes and omits some of them. The sample carries roughly 130,000 clones, roughly 83% recorded once. Sequencing used PBMCs or T cells enriched from blood (not recorded which). The receptors come from a man between 45 and 60 years old who had recovered from COVID-19.

The rearrangement links TRBV7-9 to TRBJ1-2, with a tentative D call TRBD1 (5 bases). The CDR3 contains 13 residues. V shed 5 bases and J shed 2 bases, with 9 bases lying between them. Germline V gene lookup returns CDR1 SEHNR and CDR2 FQNEAQ (reference sequence). The CDR3 DNA reads TGTGCCAGCAGCCCGCGGGGCAACTATGGCTACACCTTC. Translating it yields CASSPRGNYGYTF. The full variable domain, its missing parts supplied by reference TRBV7-9 and TRBJ1-2, is DTGVSQNPRHKITKRGQNVTFRCDPISEHNRLYWYRQTLGQGPEFLTYFQNEAQLEKSRLLSDRFSAERPKGSFSTLEIQRTEQGDSAMYLCASSPRGNYGYTFGSGTRLTVV.

This chain links TRBV5-6 with TRBJ1-1, with a weak D call TRBD1 (6 bases). Trimming shortened V by 2 bases and J by 5 bases, and 13 bases separated the two germline ends. The CDR3 totals 14 residues. CDR1 SGHDT and CDR2 YYEEEE come from the germline V gene. The DNA for the CDR3 is TGTGCCAGCAGCTTATTTAGGGGGATTACTGAAGCTTTCTTT. Encoded protein: CASSLFRGITEAFF.

This chain uses TRBV6-1 with TRBJ2-3; 9 bases are a match to TRBD2. This CDR3 comprises 18 residues. Unmatched junction bases numbered 10, after V lost 3 bases and J lost 0 bases. CDR1 MNHNS and CDR2 SASEGT come from the germline V gene. Here the CDR3 DNA reads TGTGCCAGCAGTGAGATGTCGGGGCGGGGGGGGAGCACAGATACGCAGTATTTT. It codes for CASSEMSGRGGSTDTQYF.

This clone was seen more than once but under ten times. The rearrangement links TRBV6-5 to TRBJ2-7; the D gene is possibly TRBD1 (6 bases). The CDR3 has 13 residues. Germline loops: CDR1 MNHEY, CDR2 SVGAGI. The germline V and J ends were trimmed by 4 bases and 1 base, with 8 bases remaining between them. The CDR3 protein is CASSLGGSYEQYF. CDR3 nucleotides: TGTGCCAGCAGTTTAGGGGGTTCCTACGAGCAGTACTTC.

The chain joins TRBV24-1 to TRBJ2-7; TRBD2 aligns across 8 bases. The V segment lost 4 bases and the J segment 3 bases; nucleotides outside the gene matches: 7. The CDR3 loop spans 15 amino acids. Per the germline V gene, CDR1 is KGHDR and CDR2 is SFDVKD. CDR3 residues: CATSDSRGADYEQYF. The CDR3 coding sequence is TGTGCCACCAGTGACTCGCGGGGGGCGGACTACGAGCAGTACTTC.

This chain links TRBV24-1 with TRBJ1-5, with D maybe TRBD1 (5 bases). Deletions cut 7 bases from V and 0 bases from J, with 12 bases between. The CDR3 covers 15 residues. The germline V gene has CDR1 KGHDR and CDR2 SFDVKD. The CDR3 loop is CATRENGHSNQPQHF. CDR3 DNA sequence: TGTGCCACCAGAGAGAACGGACATAGCAATCAGCCCCAGCATTTT.

The CDR3 region is CASSLDFNTGELFF. CDR3 in DNA: TGTGCCAGCAGCTTAGACTTTAACACCGGGGAGCTGTTTTTT. The chain links TRBV7-3 to TRBJ2-2; D not resolved. Germline V lookup: CDR1 SGHTA, CDR2 FQGTGA. Trimming left V 2 bases short and J 2 bases short, with 6 bases between. The CDR3 sequence is 14 residues long. The complete variable domain, with remaining parts taken from reference TRBV7-3 and TRBJ2-2, reads GAGVSQTPSNKVTEKGKYVELRCDPISGHTALYWYRQSLGQGPEFLIYFQGTGAADDSGLPNDRFFAVRPEGSVSTLKIQRTERGDSAVYLCASSLDFNTGELFFGEGSRLTVL.

The V call is TRBV28, the J call TRBJ2-1, with 10 nucleotides matching TRBD2. This CDR3 spans 13 amino acids. In germline, CDR1 is MDHEN, CDR2 SYDVKM. V lost 6 bases, J lost 8 bases, and 4 bases stayed unmatched. CDR3 coding DNA: TGTGCCAGCAGAGCGGGGGGGCCACATGAGCAGTTCTTC. Translation: CASRAGGPHEQFF.

The genes are TRBV20-1 and TRBJ1-4; D is ambiguous. V lost 3 bases and J lost 0, with 14 bases in between. Germline V gives CDR1 DFQATT, CDR2 SNEGSKA (reference sequence). The CDR3 consists of 16 residues. The CDR3 DNA reads TGCAGTGCTAGTTCTGGGGAGGGAGCAACTAATGAAAAACTGTTTTTT. Translation: CSASSGEGATNEKLFF.